One sample yielded the 9 T cell receptor beta chains listed below, sequenced in a study of cytomegalovirus exposure and HLA in healthy donors. The table came from immunoSEQ multiplex PCR; TCRdb's copy has only in-frame clones and leaves some out. The profile shows 100,000 to 150,000 clones, about 88% of them singletons. The source material was PBMCs. Every receptor here comes from a man aged 30-40 years in good health and CMV-seronegative.

This clone turned up a few times. The V gene is TRBV7-2, the J gene TRBJ2-7, with 7 bases fitting TRBD2. Germline V gene lookup returns CDR1 SGHTA and CDR2 FQGNSA. Losses at the gene ends were 3 bases for V and 6 bases for J; bases not matched to a gene: 8. The CDR3 covers 14 residues. CDR3 sequence reads: CASSLGGRRVEQYF. The CDR3 bases are TGTGCCAGCAGCTTGGGGGGGAGGCGCGTCGAGCAGTACTTC. The whole variable domain, filled in from reference TRBV7-2 and TRBJ2-7, reads GAGVSQSPSNKVTEKGKDVELRCDPISGHTALYWYRQSLGQGLEFLIYFQGNSAPDKSGLPSDRFSAERTGGSVSTLTIQRTQQEDSAVYLCASSLGGRRVEQYFGPGTRLTVT.

The gene calls are TRBV27 and TRBJ1-5, with D maybe TRBD1 (6 bases). The germline CDR1 and CDR2 sequences are MNHEY and SMNVEV (reference sequence). Trimming removed 8 bases at V and 0 bases at J, with 20 bases between. The CDR3 totals 17 residues. The CDR3 protein is CASGSNREHYSNQPQHF. The DNA for the CDR3 is TGTGCCAGCGGATCAAACAGGGAACACTATAGCAATCAGCCCCAGCATTTT.

V is TRBV30 and J is TRBJ2-2, with 11 bases identical to TRBD2. The CDR3 consists of 15 residues. The germline gives CDR1 GTSNPN, CDR2 SVGIG (reference sequence). Trimming cost V 0 bases and J 5 bases; bases outside gene matches: 2. For the CDR3, the DNA is TGTGCCTGGAGTGTGGGACTAGCGGTAACCGGGGAGCTGTTTTTT. Its translation is CAWSVGLAVTGELFF.

V usage is TRBV5-1 and J usage is TRBJ1-1; 7 bases are shared with TRBD1. After removal of 5 bases from V and 1 base from J, the junction contained 8 bases not matched to a gene. CDR3 length: 15 amino acids. Germline values: CDR1 SGHRS, CDR2 YFSETQ. As DNA, the CDR3 is TGCGCCAGCAGATTAAAACAGGGGACGAACACTGAAGCTTTCTTT. Amino acid sequence: CASRLKQGTNTEAFF.

DNA for the CDR3: TGTGCCTGGAGCTGGTTAGACGGGACTAGCGGGAGAAGTGAGCAGTTCTTC. Protein sequence: CAWSWLDGTSGRSEQFF. The chain joins TRBV30 to TRBJ2-1; 14 positions agree with TRBD2. The CDR3 consists of 17 residues. The V and J ends lost 3 bases and 9 bases, in that order; junction bases with no gene match: 13. Germline values: CDR1 GTSNPN, CDR2 SVGIG (reference sequence).

The chain has TRBV27 and TRBJ2-1; 7 nucleotides align to TRBD2. Germline CDR1 is MNHEY and CDR2 is SMNVEV (reference sequence). Unmatched junction bases numbered 14, after V lost 5 bases and J lost 7 bases. The CDR3 is made up of 16 amino acids. For the CDR3, the DNA is TGTGCCAGCAGTCCGCGCCTGGCGGGAGAAGAGAATGAGCAGTTCTTC. This gives the protein CASSPRLAGEENEQFF.

The V gene is TRBV6-1, the J gene TRBJ1-1; no firm D call. This CDR3 has 14 amino acids. V was cut by 7 bases and J by 2 bases, with 14 bases left in between. Germline V gene data show CDR1 as MNHNS and CDR2 as SASEGT. The CDR3 region is CASKFSGGNTEAFF. The CDR3 DNA is TGTGCCAGCAAGTTCTCCGGCGGAAACACTGAAGCTTTCTTT.

This clone was counted a few times. The chain combines TRBV6-4 with TRBJ2-1; 9 bases align to TRBD2. The V and J ends lost 9 bases and 5 bases, in that order; junction bases with no gene match: 5. The germline gives CDR1 MRHNA, CDR2 SNTAGT. The CDR3 loop spans 13 amino acids. CDR3 residues: CASTSGYNNEQFF. DNA for the CDR3: TGTGCCAGTACTAGCGGGTATAACAATGAGCAGTTCTTC.

This chain joins TRBV2 and TRBJ2-3; TRBD2 matches 7 bases. This CDR3 spans 13 amino acids. V lost 7 bases and J lost 2; bases outside the gene matches: 3. CDR1 and CDR2 (germline): SNHLY, FYNNEI. The DNA of the CDR3 is TGTGCCAGCATGCGGGAGAACACAGATACGCAGTATTTT. Its translation: CASMRENTDTQYF.